Following are 27 T cell receptor beta chains from one sample sequenced in a study of blood T cell repertoires in COVID-19. Method: immunoSEQ multiplex PCR; TCRdb's copy keeps in-frame clones and lacks some. The table shows roughly 150,000 clones, with roughly four fifths occurring only once. Sequenced: peripheral blood. The receptor source for this set is a man aged 70-80 years with active or convalescent COVID-19.

J is TRBJ2-2 and V is TRBV5-1; 14 bases match TRBD2. V trimming: 6 bases; J trimming: 6 bases; junction bases outside the gene matches: 4. In germline, CDR1 is SGHRS, CDR2 YFSETQ. There are 15 residues in the CDR3. Here the CDR3 DNA reads TGCGCCAGCACCGGGGGACTAGCGGGAGCCGGGGAGCTGTTTTTT. Protein product: CASTGGLAGAGELFF.

The rearrangement uses TRBV3-1 (or the pseudogene TRBV3-2) and TRBJ2-7; D unclear. The CDR3 is made up of 16 amino acids. V lost 0 bases and J lost 4, with 16 bases in between. Germline V lookup: CDR1 LGHDT, CDR2 YNNKEL (reference sequence). The CDR3 protein is CASSQDKLAQPYEQYF. In DNA form, the CDR3 reads TGTGCCAGCAGCCAAGATAAGCTCGCCCAACCTTACGAGCAGTACTTC.

The chain joins TRBV7-9 to TRBJ2-7, with D perhaps matching TRBD2 (6 bases). CDR3 length equals 14 residues. Germline CDR1 is SEHNR and CDR2 is FQNEAQ (reference sequence). V lost 5 bases and J lost 0, with 11 bases in between. CDR3 region: CASSPDYFSYEQYF. For the CDR3, the DNA is TGTGCCAGCAGCCCGGACTATTTCTCCTACGAGCAGTACTTC.

The rearrangement links TRBV10-2 to TRBJ2-7; D may be TRBD1 (6 bases). CDR1 and CDR2 from the germline V gene are WSHSY and SAAADI. Between the trimmed V and J ends, which lost 2 bases and 2 bases, there was a span of 13 bases. The CDR3 sequence is 15 residues long. Here the CDR3 DNA reads TGCGCCAGCAGTGAGGTTCTGGACAGCACCTACGAGCAGTACTTC. Translated, it gives CASSEVLDSTYEQYF.

The chain couples TRBV5-1 to TRBJ2-1; a possible D gene is TRBD1 (5 bases). The V gene's germline CDR1 is SGHRS and CDR2 YFSETQ. This CDR3 is 13 amino acids long. Deletions cut 1 base from V and 9 bases from J, with 11 bases between. CDR3 nucleotide sequence: TGCGCCAGCAGCTTGCTAGGGGTCGGTGAGCAGTTCTTC. Its protein is CASSLLGVGEQFF.

The V call is TRBV6-1, the J call TRBJ2-2, with D possibly matching TRBD1 (5 bases). V dropped 0 bases and J dropped 5 bases, with 10 bases sitting between them. CDR1 is MNHNS and CDR2 is SASEGT in the germline V gene. The CDR3 sequence is 15 residues long. CDR3 DNA sequence: TGTGCCAGCAGTGAAGCAAAGGGGTGGACCGGGGAGCTGTTTTTT. Translated, it gives CASSEAKGWTGELFF.

In its sample, this clone was seen once. The chain combines TRBV18 with TRBJ1-4, with 10 bases aligning to TRBD1. There are 18 residues in the CDR3. Germline V lookup: CDR1 KGHSH, CDR2 LQKENI. J was trimmed by 8 bases and V by 4 bases; bases with no gene match: 16. The CDR3 loop reads CASSQRPGTGVWKEKLFF. Here the CDR3 DNA reads TGTGCCAGCTCACAACGTCCCGGGACAGGGGTTTGGAAGGAAAAACTGTTTTTT.

This clone was seen more than once but under ten times. The J gene is TRBJ1-5, the V gene TRBV7-2; no firm D call. CDR1 SGHTA and CDR2 FQGNSA come from the germline V gene. The CDR3 has 16 residues. V lost 4 bases and J lost 1, with 14 bases in between. DNA of the CDR3: TGTGCCAGCAGCTCTTCACCCTTCAGGAGCAATCAGCCCCAGCATTTT. Its protein is CASSSSPFRSNQPQHF.

This sequence joins TRBV6-4 and TRBJ2-1; TRBD2 aligns across 7 bases. The trim removed 6 bases at V and 2 bases at J, leaving 10 bases unmatched. This CDR3 contains 16 residues. CDR1 is MRHNA, CDR2 SNTAGT, per germline. The CDR3 loop reads CASRPSGGVPYNEQFF. The CDR3 bases are TGTGCCAGCAGGCCCTCGGGGGGTGTGCCCTACAATGAGCAGTTCTTC.

For this clone: The CDR3 does not end in the conserved phenylalanine or tryptophan, so this is likely a read error. The DNA is omitted, as the CDR3 cannot be located on it reliably, and the CDR3 follows TCRdb's listing. This chain uses TRBV19 with TRBJ2-7; the table names TRBD2, a call not compared with the DNA. With termini counted, the CDR3 has 12 amino acids. Germline CDR1 and CDR2: LNHDA and SQIVND (reference sequence). CDR3 residues: CASSIGLAEPPL.

The chain is built from TRBV18 and TRBJ2-1, with D tentatively TRBD1 (5 bases). V was clipped by 1 base and J by 8 bases, with 18 bases between them. Germline loops: CDR1 KGHSH, CDR2 LQKENI. The CDR3 sequence is 16 residues long. Written as DNA, the CDR3 is TGTGCCAGCTCACCACGGACCACAGGCCCCGGGTATGAGCAGTTCTTC. It yields the protein CASSPRTTGPGYEQFF.

The V call is TRBV5-4, the J call TRBJ2-5; the match to TRBD2 covers 10 bases. The CDR3 is 15 amino acids. J lost 4 bases, V lost 0 bases, and 3 bases had no gene match. Looked up from germline, CDR1 is SGHNT and CDR2 is YYREEE (reference sequence). The CDR3 nucleotides read TGTGCCAGCAGCTTGGTTCTAGCGGGGGCAGAGACCCAGTACTTC. It yields the protein CASSLVLAGAETQYF. Based on the CDR3 plus reference TRBV5-4 and TRBJ2-5, the full variable domain is ETGVTQSPTHLIKTRGQQVTLRCSSQSGHNTVSWYQQALGQGPQFIFQYYREEENGRGNFPPRFSGLQFPNYSSELNVNALELDDSALYLCASSLVLAGAETQYFGPGTRLLVL.

This rearrangement joins TRBV7-3 to TRBJ2-1, with a possible D match to TRBD1 (6 bases). CDR1 and CDR2 from the germline V gene are SGHTA and FQGTGA. Trimming shortened V by 4 bases and J by 4 bases, and 8 bases separated the two germline ends. The CDR3 is made up of 13 amino acids. This CDR3 reads CASSSGQYNEQFF. In DNA, the CDR3 is TGTGCCAGCAGCTCTGGACAGTACAATGAGCAGTTCTTC.

The chain is built from TRBV5-5 and TRBJ1-3, with no clear D. Germline V lookup: CDR1 SGHKS, CDR2 YYEKEE (reference sequence). V dropped 7 bases and J dropped 0 bases, with 11 bases sitting between them. CDR3 length: 14 residues. The CDR3 DNA reads as TGTGCCAGCTCAACAATGCCCTCTGGAAACACCATATATTTT. The encoded protein is CASSTMPSGNTIYF.

This clone was counted a few times. This chain joins TRBV5-1 and TRBJ1-1, with 10 bases aligning to TRBD1. This CDR3 is 17 amino acids long. The germline gives CDR1 SGHRS, CDR2 YFSETQ. The junction had 11 bases not matched to a gene; V was cut back by 5 bases and J by 1 base. The CDR3 sequence: CASREVKTGGSNTEAFF. The CDR3 DNA follows: TGCGCCAGCAGGGAGGTTAAGACAGGGGGCTCGAACACTGAAGCTTTCTTT.

The chain combines TRBV18 with TRBJ2-7; D is perhaps TRBD1 (6 bases). The germline V and J ends were trimmed by 3 bases and 2 bases, with 17 bases remaining between them. The CDR3 runs 16 residues. The V gene's germline CDR1 is KGHSH and CDR2 LQKENI. The CDR3 protein is CASSPSRQVPTYEQYF. The DNA of the CDR3 is TGTGCCAGCTCACCCTCCAGACAGGTTCCCACCTACGAGCAGTACTTC.

This sequence joins TRBV9 and TRBJ1-2, with D possibly being TRBD1 (6 bases). Trimming stripped 3 bases from V and 0 bases from J, with 15 bases between. CDR1 is SGDLS and CDR2 is YYNGEE in the germline V gene. CDR3 size: 16 residues. The CDR3 nucleotides read TGTGCCAGCAGCGCCGGGGGGGCAGGTGCTAACTATGGCTACACCTTC. This encodes CASSAGGAGANYGYTF.

This clone has a handful of counts. V and J are TRBV6-6 and TRBJ1-5; D gene uncertain. Germline V CDR1 and CDR2: MNHNY, SVGAGI (reference sequence). V dropped 8 bases and J dropped 3 bases, with 17 bases sitting between them. The CDR3 consists of 15 residues. The CDR3 nucleotides are TGTGCCAGCTTATCGGGGAGGGTTTTCAATCAGCCCCAGCATTTT. It translates to CASLSGRVFNQPQHF.

This chain joins TRBV5-5 and TRBJ2-7; tentatively, D is TRBD2 (5 bases). The CDR3 length is 14 residues. Germline CDR1 is SGHKS and CDR2 is YYEKEE (reference sequence). Trimming cost V 7 bases and J 2 bases, with 16 bases left between them. The CDR3 sequence: CASFLGVHPYEQYF. As DNA, the CDR3 is TGTGCCAGCTTCCTCGGGGTCCATCCCTACGAGCAGTACTTC.

This sequence joins TRBV5-1 and TRBJ1-2, with D possibly being TRBD1 (6 bases). V gave up 4 bases and J gave up 2 bases, with 9 bases separating them. The germline V gene has CDR1 SGHRS and CDR2 YFSETQ. The CDR3 totals 13 residues. The CDR3 DNA reads as TGCGCCAGCAGCCCGAGGGGGAACTATGGCTACACCTTC. It codes for CASSPRGNYGYTF.

The chain employs TRBV14 and TRBJ1-6; 11 nucleotides align to TRBD1. The CDR3 totals 16 residues. V gave up 1 base and J gave up 7 bases; unmatched junction bases: 3. CDR1 SGHDN and CDR2 FVKESK come from the germline V gene. The CDR3 DNA sequence: TGTGCCAGCAGCCAAGGGGACAGGGGGTGGAATTCACCCCTCCACTTT. Protein product: CASSQGDRGWNSPLHF.

The chain employs TRBV4-3 and TRBJ2-1, with 7 bases identical to TRBD2. Germline values: CDR1 LGHNA, CDR2 YSLEER. This CDR3 is 13 amino acids long. With V trimmed by 1 base and J by 8 bases, 2 bases remained unmatched. In DNA, the CDR3 is TGCGCCAGCAGCCAAGGACGGGGGGATGAGCAGTTCTTC. This gives the protein CASSQGRGDEQFF.

The rearrangement links TRBV5-1 to TRBJ2-3, with 10 positions matching TRBD2. J gave up 1 base and V 4 bases, and 6 bases lay outside the gene matches. The CDR3 spans 16 residues. The germline CDR1 and CDR2 sequences are SGHRS and YFSETQ. The CDR3 DNA is TGCGCCAGCAGCCCTCCCGGGACTAGCGGCACAGATACGCAGTATTTT. Its translation is CASSPPGTSGTDTQYF.

In this sample, this clone turned up a few times. This chain uses TRBV4-3 with TRBJ2-7; tentatively, D is TRBD2 (6 bases). Looked up from germline, CDR1 is LGHNA and CDR2 is YSLEER. The CDR3 length is 16 residues. Trimming left V 0 bases short and J 2 bases short, with 14 bases between. In nucleotides, the CDR3 is TGCGCCAGCAGCCAAGAGATGGGTAGCGGCGCCTACGAGCAGTACTTC. Protein: CASSQEMGSGAYEQYF.

The chain has TRBV19 and TRBJ2-7; 7 bases map to TRBD2. There are 15 residues in the CDR3. Germline CDR1 LNHDA, CDR2 SQIVND (reference sequence). V shed 7 bases, J shed 5 bases, and the junction held 14 bases outside the gene matches. The CDR3 here is CASTPGGIPKNEQYF. CDR3 in DNA: TGTGCCAGTACCCCGGGGGGTATCCCCAAGAACGAGCAGTACTTC.

This clone was observed once. The V call is TRBV5-5, the J call TRBJ2-7, with TRBD1 identical over 8 bases. Trimming at V came to 5 bases and at J to 6 bases, leaving 13 bases not matched to a gene. This CDR3 region has 15 residues. Germline values: CDR1 SGHKS, CDR2 YYEKEE (reference sequence). The CDR3 DNA sequence: TGTGCCAGCAGACCGGCGGACAGGGCCCTCTCCGAGCAGTACTTC. It encodes CASRPADRALSEQYF.

CDR3 coding DNA: TGTGCCACCAGCAGGCGGGACTTCCTGGAGACCCAGTACTTC. Residues: CATSRRDFLETQYF. The chain is built from TRBV15 and TRBJ2-5; possibly TRBD2 for D (6 bases). The CDR3 is made up of 14 amino acids. Trimming left V 3 bases short and J 5 bases short, with 13 bases between. From germline, CDR1 is LNHNV and CDR2 YYDKDF (reference sequence).